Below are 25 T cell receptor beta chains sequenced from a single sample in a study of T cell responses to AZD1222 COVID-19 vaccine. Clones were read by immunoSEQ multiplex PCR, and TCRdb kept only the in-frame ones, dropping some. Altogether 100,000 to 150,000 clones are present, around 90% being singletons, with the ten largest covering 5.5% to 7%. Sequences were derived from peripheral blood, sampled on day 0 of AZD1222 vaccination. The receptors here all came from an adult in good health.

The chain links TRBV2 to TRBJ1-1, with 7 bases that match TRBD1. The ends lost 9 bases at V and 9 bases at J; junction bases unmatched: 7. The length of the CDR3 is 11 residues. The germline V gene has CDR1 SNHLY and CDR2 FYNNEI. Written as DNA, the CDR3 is TGTGCCAGGAGCGACAGGGCGAAAGCTTTCTTT. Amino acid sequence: CARSDRAKAFF.

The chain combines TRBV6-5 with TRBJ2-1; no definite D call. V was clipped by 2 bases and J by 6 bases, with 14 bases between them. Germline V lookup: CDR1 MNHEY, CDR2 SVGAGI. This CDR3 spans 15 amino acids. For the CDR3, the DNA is TGTGCCAGCAGTTACGCCAGAGGATCTCGCAATGAGCAGTTCTTC. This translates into CASSYARGSRNEQFF.

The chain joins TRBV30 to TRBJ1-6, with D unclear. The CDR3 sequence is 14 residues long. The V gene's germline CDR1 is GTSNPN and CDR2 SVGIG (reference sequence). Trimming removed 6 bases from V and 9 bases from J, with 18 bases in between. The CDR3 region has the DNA TGTGCCTGCCTTAGTTCCGGAGGTAGTTCACCCCTCCACTTT. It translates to CACLSSGGSSPLHF.

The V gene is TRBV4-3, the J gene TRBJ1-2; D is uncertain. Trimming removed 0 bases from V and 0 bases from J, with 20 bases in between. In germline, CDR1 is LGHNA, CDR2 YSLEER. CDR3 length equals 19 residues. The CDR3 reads CASSQDRGQTNLANYGYTF. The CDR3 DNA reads TGCGCCAGCAGCCAAGATCGCGGGCAGACCAATCTCGCTAACTATGGCTACACCTTC.

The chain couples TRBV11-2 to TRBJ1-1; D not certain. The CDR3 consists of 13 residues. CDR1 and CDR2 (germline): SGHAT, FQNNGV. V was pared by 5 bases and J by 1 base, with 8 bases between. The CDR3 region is CASSPQRNTEAFF. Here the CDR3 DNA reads TGTGCCAGCAGCCCTCAAAGGAACACTGAAGCTTTCTTT.

Here the CDR3 reads CASREDRVGYGYTF. The CDR3 coding sequence is TGTGCCAGCAGAGAGGACAGGGTAGGATATGGCTACACCTTC. The V gene is TRBV2, the J gene TRBJ1-2, with 8 bases lining up with TRBD1. Per germline, CDR1 SNHLY and CDR2 FYNNEI. Trimming removed 6 bases from V and 5 bases from J; junction bases left unmatched: 8. The CDR3 has 14 residues. The full variable domain, with the rest looked up from reference TRBV2 and TRBJ1-2, is EPEVTQTPSHQVTQMGQEVILRCVPISNHLYFYWYRQILGQKVEFLVSFYNNEISEKSEIFDDQFSVERPDGSNFTLKIRSTKLEDSAMYFCASREDRVGYGYTFGSGTRLTVV.

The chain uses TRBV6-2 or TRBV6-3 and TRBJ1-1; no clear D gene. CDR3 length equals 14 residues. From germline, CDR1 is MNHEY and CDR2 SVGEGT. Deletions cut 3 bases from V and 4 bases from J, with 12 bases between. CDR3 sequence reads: CASSYFARGTEAFF. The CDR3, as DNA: TGTGCCAGCAGTTATTTCGCGCGTGGCACTGAAGCTTTCTTT.

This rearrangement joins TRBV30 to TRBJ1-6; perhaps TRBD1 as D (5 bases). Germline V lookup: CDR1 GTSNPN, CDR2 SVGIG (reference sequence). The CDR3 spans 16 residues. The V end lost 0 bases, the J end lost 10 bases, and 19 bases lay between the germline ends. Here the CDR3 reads CAWSVMLGQGGSPLHF. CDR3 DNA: TGTGCCTGGAGTGTAATGTTGGGTCAGGGCGGATCACCCCTCCACTTT.

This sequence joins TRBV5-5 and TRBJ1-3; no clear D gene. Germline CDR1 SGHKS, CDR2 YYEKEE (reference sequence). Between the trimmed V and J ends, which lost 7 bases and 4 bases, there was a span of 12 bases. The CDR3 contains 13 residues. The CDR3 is CASLQEQGNTIYF. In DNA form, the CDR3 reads TGTGCCAGCCTCCAGGAGCAAGGAAACACCATATATTTT.

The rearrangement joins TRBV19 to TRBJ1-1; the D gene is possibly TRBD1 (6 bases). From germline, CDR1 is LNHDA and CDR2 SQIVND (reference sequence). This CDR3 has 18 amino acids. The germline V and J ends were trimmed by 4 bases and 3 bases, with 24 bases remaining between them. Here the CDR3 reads CASSSLGSWGARDTEAFF. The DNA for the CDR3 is TGTGCCAGTAGTAGCTTGGGGTCTTGGGGGGCGCGAGACACTGAAGCTTTCTTT.

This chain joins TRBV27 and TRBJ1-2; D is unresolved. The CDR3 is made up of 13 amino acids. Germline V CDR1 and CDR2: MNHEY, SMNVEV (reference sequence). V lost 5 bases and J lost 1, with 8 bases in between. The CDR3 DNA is TGTGCCAGCAGTCCTAATTTTAACTATGGCTACACCTTC. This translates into CASSPNFNYGYTF.

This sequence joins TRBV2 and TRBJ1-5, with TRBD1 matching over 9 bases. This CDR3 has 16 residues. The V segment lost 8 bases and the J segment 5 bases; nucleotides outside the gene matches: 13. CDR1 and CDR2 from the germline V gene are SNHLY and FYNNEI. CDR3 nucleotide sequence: TGTGCCAGCCACCGATCCGGGACAGGGTCCCATCAGCCCCAGCATTTT. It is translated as CASHRSGTGSHQPQHF.

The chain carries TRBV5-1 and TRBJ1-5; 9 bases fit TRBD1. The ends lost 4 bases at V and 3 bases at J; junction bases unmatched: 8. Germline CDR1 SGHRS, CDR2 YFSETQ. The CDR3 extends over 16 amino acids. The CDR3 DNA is TGCGCCAGCAGCCCAGGGACAGGGTCCTACAATCAGCCCCAGCATTTT. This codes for CASSPGTGSYNQPQHF.

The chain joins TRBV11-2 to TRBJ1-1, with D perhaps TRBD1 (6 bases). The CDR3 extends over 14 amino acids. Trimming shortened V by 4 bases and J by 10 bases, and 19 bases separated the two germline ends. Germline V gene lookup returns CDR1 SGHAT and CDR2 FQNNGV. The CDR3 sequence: CASSSQGSQGPAFF. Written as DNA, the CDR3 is TGTGCCAGCAGCTCCCAGGGGTCCCAGGGCCCAGCTTTCTTT.

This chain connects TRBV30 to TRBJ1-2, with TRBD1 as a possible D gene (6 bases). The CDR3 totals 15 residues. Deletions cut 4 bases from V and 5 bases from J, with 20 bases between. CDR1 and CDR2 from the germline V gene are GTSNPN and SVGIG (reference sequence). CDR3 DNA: TGTGCCTGGAACCCGTGGGGGGGCCGGGGGTATGGCTACACCTTC. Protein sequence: CAWNPWGGRGYGYTF.

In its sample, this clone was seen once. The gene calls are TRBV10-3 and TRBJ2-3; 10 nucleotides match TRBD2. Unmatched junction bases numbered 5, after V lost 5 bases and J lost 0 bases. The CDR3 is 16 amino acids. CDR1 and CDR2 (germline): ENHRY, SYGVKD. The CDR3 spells CAISLAGDSSTDTQYF. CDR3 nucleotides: TGTGCCATCAGTCTAGCGGGGGACTCTAGCACAGATACGCAGTATTTT.

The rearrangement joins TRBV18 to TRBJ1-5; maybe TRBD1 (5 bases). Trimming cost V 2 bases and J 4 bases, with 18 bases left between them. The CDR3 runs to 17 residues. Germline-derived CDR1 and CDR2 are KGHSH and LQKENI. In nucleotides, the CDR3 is TGTGCCAGCTCACCAGGAGTATTGGGGGGGGGTAATCAGCCCCAGCATTTT. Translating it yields CASSPGVLGGGNQPQHF.

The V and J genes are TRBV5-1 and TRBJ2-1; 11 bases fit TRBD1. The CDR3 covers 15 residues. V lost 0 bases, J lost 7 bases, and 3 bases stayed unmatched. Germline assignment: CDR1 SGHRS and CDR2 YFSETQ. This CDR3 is CASSLGGTGGNEQFF. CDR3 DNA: TGCGCCAGCAGCTTGGGCGGGACAGGGGGTAATGAGCAGTTCTTC.

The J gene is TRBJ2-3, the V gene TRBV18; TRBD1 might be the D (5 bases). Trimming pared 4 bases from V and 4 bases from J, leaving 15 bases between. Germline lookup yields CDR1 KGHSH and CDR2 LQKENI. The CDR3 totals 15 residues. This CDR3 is CASSRLDMFPDTQYF. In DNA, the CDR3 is TGTGCCAGCTCACGCTTGGACATGTTTCCAGATACGCAGTATTTT.

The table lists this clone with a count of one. CDR3 nucleotide sequence: TGTGCCATCAGACCAACATTGAACACTGAAGCTTTCTTT. This encodes CAIRPTLNTEAFF. The genes are TRBV10-3 and TRBJ1-1; D gene ambiguous. V was trimmed by 6 bases and J by 0 bases, leaving 8 bases between them. This CDR3 spans 13 amino acids. The germline CDR1 and CDR2 sequences are ENHRY and SYGVKD.

In DNA, the CDR3 is TGTGCCAGCAGCTTCGGTCCCACTAGCGGGGGGGGCAATGAGCAGTTCTTC. Amino acid sequence: CASSFGPTSGGGNEQFF. The rearrangement links TRBV11-2 to TRBJ2-1; 13 nucleotides agree with TRBD2. Germline CDR1 reads SGHAT; CDR2 reads FQNNGV. Trimming at V came to 3 bases and at J to 6 bases, leaving 8 bases not matched to a gene. The CDR3 length is 17 residues.

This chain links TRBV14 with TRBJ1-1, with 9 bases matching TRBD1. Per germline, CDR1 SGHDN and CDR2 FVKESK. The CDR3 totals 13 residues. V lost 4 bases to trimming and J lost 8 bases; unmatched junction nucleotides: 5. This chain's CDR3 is CASSPRDRGEAFF. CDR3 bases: TGTGCCAGCAGCCCCAGAGACAGGGGGGAAGCTTTCTTT.

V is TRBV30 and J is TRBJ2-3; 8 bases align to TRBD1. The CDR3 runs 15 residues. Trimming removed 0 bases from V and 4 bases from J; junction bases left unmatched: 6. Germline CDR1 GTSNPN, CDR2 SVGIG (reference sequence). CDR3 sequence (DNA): TGTGCCTGGAGTGTTCGGACAGGGTTTGCAGATACGCAGTATTTT. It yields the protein CAWSVRTGFADTQYF.

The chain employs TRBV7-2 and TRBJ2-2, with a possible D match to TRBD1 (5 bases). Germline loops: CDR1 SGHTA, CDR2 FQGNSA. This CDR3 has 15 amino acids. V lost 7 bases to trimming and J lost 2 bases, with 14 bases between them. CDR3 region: CASISKQDNTGELFF. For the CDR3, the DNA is TGTGCCAGCATCTCAAAACAGGACAACACCGGGGAGCTGTTTTTT.

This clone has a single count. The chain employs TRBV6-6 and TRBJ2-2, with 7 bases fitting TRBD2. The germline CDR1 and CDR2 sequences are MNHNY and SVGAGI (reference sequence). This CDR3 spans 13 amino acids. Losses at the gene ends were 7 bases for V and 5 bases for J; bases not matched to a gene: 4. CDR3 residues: CASMRLATGELFF. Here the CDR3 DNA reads TGTGCCAGCATGAGACTAGCTACCGGGGAGCTGTTTTTT.